These 8 T cell receptor beta chains were all obtained from the same sample, sequenced in a study of regulatory T cells in long-lasting Graves disease. Time point of the sample: newly diagnosed GD, antithyroid drugs for less than 3 months. The TCR library was prepared using RNA isolated from PBMCs. Building of the TCR beta libraries involved iRepertoire HTBI primers and Arm-PCR of CDR3 regions. TCRdb re-derived calls from the multiplex PCR reads in MiXCR, one entry per CDR3 protein. The sample yields about 360,000 distinct CDR3 sequences, around 15% seen once. These same data were also listed under a study on T cells in Graves' hyperthyroidism and ophthalmopathy.

The specimen comprised peripheral blood mononuclear cells (PBMCs), sampled at new diagnosis, from a patient treated with antithyroid drugs. Receptors were obtained from a woman aged 18-29 years with Graves disease.

This clonotype was detected many times. This chain connects TRBV28 to TRBJ2-7, with a tentative D call TRBD1 (5 bases). CDR1 MDHEN and CDR2 SYDVKM come from the germline V gene. This CDR3 has 14 residues. V dropped 3 bases and J dropped 3 bases, with 12 bases sitting between them. The DNA of the CDR3 is TGTGCCAGCAGTTTCGCCCAGGGTGTCTACGAGCAGTACTTC. This sequence encodes CASSFAQGVYEQYF.

The chain recombines TRBV14 with TRBJ1-6; maybe TRBD1 (6 bases). The germline gives CDR1 SGHDN, CDR2 FVKESK. V dropped 0 bases and J dropped 8 bases, with 11 bases sitting between them. The CDR3 is made up of 15 amino acids. Here the CDR3 reads CASSQELQGDSPLHF. The CDR3 DNA reads TGTGCCAGCAGCCAAGAGCTACAGGGAGATTCACCCCTCCACTTT.

This clonotype was seen at least ten times. This chain links TRBV27 with TRBJ2-1; TRBD2 might be the D (5 bases). This CDR3 has 15 residues. V was shortened by 4 bases and J by 3 bases, with 13 bases between the two germline ends. Germline V gene sequence: CDR1 MNHEY, CDR2 SMNVEV (reference sequence). Here the CDR3 DNA reads TGTGCCAGCAGTTACCCCCCGGGAAGCTACAATGAGCAGTTCTTC. It is translated as CASSYPPGSYNEQFF.

J is TRBJ1-4 and V is TRBV6-1; possible D gene TRBD1, 6 bases. V was trimmed by 6 bases and J by 0 bases, leaving 11 bases between them. CDR1 is MNHNS and CDR2 is SASEGT in the germline V gene. CDR3 length equals 15 residues. This CDR3 reads CASRDRFSTNEKLFF. The CDR3 nucleotides are TGTGCCAGCAGAGACAGGTTTTCAACTAATGAAAAACTGTTTTTT.

The sample holds many counts of this clonotype. The rearrangement joins TRBV30 to TRBJ2-1, with D possibly being TRBD2 (7 bases). Germline V CDR1 and CDR2: GTSNPN, SVGIG (reference sequence). The CDR3 is made up of 12 amino acids. The V and J ends lost 7 bases and 9 bases respectively, with 16 bases between them. DNA of the CDR3: TGTGCCTCAGGTCGGGGGGCGGGTGAGCAGTTCTTC. Encoded protein: CASGRGAGEQFF.

This clonotype was seen ten or more times. The rearrangement links TRBV4-2 to TRBJ1-1; 7 bases match TRBD1. J gave up 7 bases and V 1 base, and 15 bases lay outside the gene matches. The CDR3 runs 17 residues. From germline, CDR1 is LGHNA and CDR2 YNFKEQ. The CDR3 DNA sequence: TGTGCCAGCAGCCAAGGTCTGGCCCTGACAGGGAAGGATGAAGCTTTCTTT. Residues: CASSQGLALTGKDEAFF.

This chain uses TRBV11-2 with TRBJ1-5; D remains unclear. Germline values: CDR1 SGHAT, CDR2 FQNNGV. The CDR3 loop spans 14 amino acids. Trimming stripped 5 bases from V and 0 bases from J, with 8 bases between. CDR3 protein: CASSQENSNQPQHF. CDR3 nucleotides: TGTGCCAGCAGCCAAGAGAATAGCAATCAGCCCCAGCATTTT.

In regard to this clonotype: This is likely an artifact of a read error, given a far larger clone one base away. The CDR3 region is CASRGTGNSYEQFF. The DNA of the CDR3 is TGTGCCAGCCGCGGGACAGGGAACTCCTACGAGCAGTTCTTC. The rearrangement uses TRBV28 and TRBJ2-1, with 9 bases identical to TRBD1. Germline V gene sequence: CDR1 MDHEN, CDR2 SYDVKM. Germline trimming cut 8 bases from V and 10 bases from J; bases unmatched to any gene: 12. The CDR3 runs 14 residues.